These T cell receptor beta chains were read from a single sample in a study of blood T cell repertoires in COVID-19. Libraries were prepared by immunoSEQ multiplex PCR; TCRdb keeps only in-frame clonotypes and omits some of them. Of under 150,000 clones listed, 85% to 90% were seen once; the top ten hold around 5.5%. Sequenced material: peripheral blood. Receptors originate from a woman aged 55 to 70 with COVID-19, enrolled during active disease. Each CDR3 is given with its conserved first and last residue. The order of the fields is D gene, J gene, V gene, clone size, CDR3 DNA, CDR3 protein. A D gene is named only where the DNA matches it firmly. Clone size appears in some rows only: once, few, many, or a class for an expanded clone.

- | TRBJ2-1 | TRBV6-4 | few | TGTGCCAGCAGTGACAGGGGGGAGGGAAATGAGCAGTTCTTC | CASSDRGEGNEQFF
- | TRBJ1-4 | TRBV27 | - | TGTGCCAGCAGTTTATCGACCCCCGGGGAAAAACTGTTTTTT | CASSLSTPGEKLFF
- | TRBJ2-7 | TRBV30 | few | TGTGCCTGGAGTAAGTGGAGTAGCTCCTACGAGCAGTACTTC | CAWSKWSSSYEQYF
- | TRBJ1-6 | TRBV19 | few | TGTGCCAGTAGTCTCTCCGGACACTCACCCCTCCACTTT | CASSLSGHSPLHF
- | TRBJ2-3 | TRBV11-3 | - | TGTGCCAGCAGCGGCGGGGTCGCCGGAGATACGCAGTATTTT | CASSGGVAGDTQYF
- | TRBJ1-6 | TRBV19 | - | TGTGCCAGTAGTATGAATACAGGGTATAATTCACCCCTCCACTTT | CASSMNTGYNSPLHF
TRBD2 | TRBJ2-1 | TRBV9 | few | TGTGCCAGCAGCGTAGGTCCCGGGACTAGCGGGGGGGACAATGAGCAGTTCTTC | CASSVGPGTSGGDNEQFF
- | TRBJ1-2 | TRBV5-8 | - | TGTGCCAGCAGTCAATCCGACAGGACCGTTGGCTACACCTTC | CASSQSDRTVGYTF
TRBD1 | TRBJ1-6 | TRBV6-2/TRBV6-3 | - | TGTGCCAGCAGCAGACAGGGGGCGGAAAACTCACCCCTCCACTTT | CASSRQGAENSPLHF
- | TRBJ1-1 | TRBV19 | - | TGTGCCAGTACAGGGGTTATGAACACTGAAGCTTTCTTT | CASTGVMNTEAFF
TRBD1 | TRBJ1-1 | TRBV2 | - | TGTGCCAGCAGGGGGGACAGGGGGTTTTTGGGTGAAGCTTTCTTT | CASRGDRGFLGEAFF
- | TRBJ2-1 | TRBV10-3 | - | TGTGCCATCAGTGAGTCAAGGGGGGGCGGTGATGAGCAGTTCTTC | CAISESRGGGDEQFF
TRBD1 | TRBJ2-7 | TRBV9 | - | TGTGCCAGCAGTGAGGGACAGTGGTCCTACGAGCAGTACTTC | CASSEGQWSYEQYF
TRBD2 | TRBJ2-3 | TRBV11-2 | - | TGTGCCAGCAGCTTAGGGGGAGCGGGGGTGCCAGATACGCAGTATTTT | CASSLGGAGVPDTQYF
- | TRBJ1-1 | TRBV7-3 | - | TGTGCCAGCAGCTTCTTGGACATAAACACTGAAGCTTTCTTT | CASSFLDINTEAFF
TRBD1 | TRBJ1-1 | TRBV5-4 | - | TGTGCCAGCAGCCTGGACAGGGGTGCAGCTTTCTTT | CASSLDRGAAFF
- | TRBJ1-2 | TRBV18 | - | TGTGCCAGCTCACCGGGGCAGGGCAGGGACTATGGCTACACCTTC | CASSPGQGRDYGYTF
- | TRBJ1-1 | TRBV6-5 | - | TGTGCCAGCGGGGAGGTCGCGGCTGAGACTGAAGCTTTCTTT | CASGEVAAETEAFF
- | TRBJ1-4 | TRBV11-2 | - | TGTGCCAGCAGTTGGAGGGGTTTGGGTGAAAAACTGTTTTTT | CASSWRGLGEKLFF